This passage covers 16 T cell receptor beta chains from one sample sequenced in a study of T cell responses to AZD1222 COVID-19 vaccine. Sequencing was performed with immunoSEQ multiplex PCR; in TCRdb, only in-frame clones are kept and a portion is missing. Here the sample spans approximately 91,000 clones, about 88% being singletons. Sequenced material: peripheral blood, taken on day 0 of AZD1222 vaccination. Source of these receptors: an adult in good health.

This clone was detected only once. This chain uses TRBV30 with TRBJ1-6, with TRBD1 matching over 8 bases. Germline V gene sequence: CDR1 GTSNPN, CDR2 SVGIG (reference sequence). Losses at the gene ends were 1 base for V and 10 bases for J; bases not matched to a gene: 6. This CDR3 is 14 amino acids long. The CDR3 is CAWSGDRSRSPLHF. The CDR3 nucleotides are TGTGCCTGGAGTGGGGACAGGTCACGATCACCCCTCCACTTT.

This sequence joins TRBV19 and TRBJ1-5; D is possibly TRBD1 (5 bases). The CDR3 spans 16 residues. V shed 10 bases and J shed 9 bases, with 28 bases lying between them. Germline CDR1 is LNHDA and CDR2 is SQIVND (reference sequence). CDR3 protein: CATRRQGPREYAPQHF. As DNA, the CDR3 is TGTGCCACCAGACGTCAGGGTCCTCGGGAATATGCGCCCCAGCATTTT.

The chain recombines TRBV2 with TRBJ1-1, with 7 nucleotides matching TRBD1. Trimming at V came to 9 bases and at J to 1 base, leaving 17 bases not matched to a gene. The length of the CDR3 is 17 residues. Germline-derived CDR1 and CDR2 are SNHLY and FYNNEI. CDR3 sequence (DNA): TGTGCCAGTAAAAGTCCCGCGTCGACAGGGACGAACACTGAAGCTTTCTTT. Protein product: CASKSPASTGTNTEAFF.

The chain uses TRBV3-1 (or the pseudogene TRBV3-2) and TRBJ2-7; TRBD1 aligns across 8 bases. The CDR3 runs to 11 residues. V shed 4 bases and J 7 bases; nucleotides not matched to a gene: 0. The germline V gene has CDR1 LGHDT and CDR2 YNNKEL (reference sequence). The CDR3 coding sequence is TGTGCCAGCAGCCGGACAGGGGAGCAGTACTTC. Amino acids: CASSRTGEQYF.

V is TRBV30 and J is TRBJ2-7, with 9 bases fitting TRBD1. V was pared by 6 bases and J by 4 bases, with 19 bases of the junction left unmatched. From germline, CDR1 is GTSNPN and CDR2 SVGIG (reference sequence). The CDR3 is 17 residues long. Here the CDR3 reads CACQPLSRGTGTYEQYF. The CDR3 DNA sequence: TGTGCCTGTCAGCCCCTTTCTCGAGGGACAGGGACGTACGAGCAGTACTTC.

The V call is TRBV5-1, the J call TRBJ2-3; 16 bases line up with TRBD2. CDR3 length equals 18 residues. Germline V gene data show CDR1 as SGHRS and CDR2 as YFSETQ. Trimming cost V 2 bases and J 5 bases; bases outside gene matches: 8. For the CDR3, the DNA is TGCGCCAGCAGCTTCTCCGGGACTAGCGGGGGGGCCGTAGATACGCAGTATTTT. Protein product: CASSFSGTSGGAVDTQYF.

This rearrangement joins TRBV4-1 to TRBJ1-1; D possibly corresponds to TRBD1 (6 bases). With 0 bases removed from V and 13 bases from J, the gap between germline ends came to 15 bases. CDR3 length: 13 amino acids. The germline CDR1 and CDR2 sequences are MGHRA and YSYEKL. In DNA, the CDR3 is TGCGCCAGCAGCCAAGAAGGGGGAGGGTGGGGTTTCTTT. This sequence encodes CASSQEGGGWGFF.

Here the CDR3 reads CASSYSSYEQYF. The DNA of the CDR3 is TGTGCCAGCAGTTACAGCTCCTACGAGCAGTACTTC. The rearrangement uses TRBV6-2 or TRBV6-3 and TRBJ2-7, with unresolved D. Trimming stripped 2 bases from V and 0 bases from J, with 2 bases between. The CDR3 is 12 amino acids. Germline CDR1 MNHEY, CDR2 SVGEGT.

V gene TRBV7-2 combines with J gene TRBJ1-2; 7 nucleotides match TRBD1. The CDR3 runs 15 residues. V gave up 0 bases and J gave up 6 bases; unmatched junction bases: 7. The V gene's germline CDR1 is SGHTA and CDR2 FQGNSA. CDR3 amino acids: CASSLARTGADGYTF. CDR3 coding DNA: TGTGCCAGCAGCTTAGCCCGAACAGGGGCCGATGGCTACACCTTC.

This clone was seen more than once but under ten times. The rearrangement joins TRBV7-2 to TRBJ1-3; D is ambiguous. V was clipped by 5 bases and J by 0 bases, with 8 bases between them. Looked up from germline, CDR1 is SGHTA and CDR2 is FQGNSA. The CDR3 runs to 14 residues. The CDR3: CASSGELSGNTIYF. The CDR3 bases are TGTGCCAGCAGCGGGGAGCTCTCTGGAAACACCATATATTTT.

This rearrangement joins TRBV30 to TRBJ2-7; D is possibly TRBD1 (7 bases). Germline-derived CDR1 and CDR2 are GTSNPN and SVGIG (reference sequence). V shed 7 bases and J shed 3 bases, with 13 bases lying between them. The CDR3 sequence is 12 residues long. This CDR3 is CALRDRDYEQYF. CDR3 DNA sequence: TGTGCCTTGCGGGACAGAGACTACGAGCAGTACTTC.

The chain employs TRBV24-1 and TRBJ2-1, with D hard to call. V was trimmed by 4 bases and J by 6 bases, leaving 6 bases between them. Germline V gene sequence: CDR1 KGHDR, CDR2 SFDVKD. This CDR3 comprises 12 residues. CDR3 residues: CATSDTSNEQFF. CDR3 nucleotides: TGTGCCACCAGTGACACCTCCAATGAGCAGTTCTTC.

The chain combines TRBV2 with TRBJ1-2, with D perhaps matching TRBD1 (6 bases). The CDR3 totals 14 residues. V gave up 7 bases and J gave up 7 bases, with 19 bases separating them. Germline V gene sequence: CDR1 SNHLY, CDR2 FYNNEI. The CDR3 loop is CASTRRQALGGYTF. Here the CDR3 DNA reads TGTGCCAGCACCCGTCGACAGGCCTTGGGTGGCTACACCTTC.

The V and J genes are TRBV5-1 and TRBJ1-5; 9 positions match TRBD1. CDR3 length equals 15 residues. V lost 4 bases to trimming and J lost 0 bases; unmatched junction nucleotides: 2. Per the germline V gene, CDR1 is SGHRS and CDR2 is YFSETQ. The CDR3 nucleotides are TGCGCCAGCAGCCTGACAGGGGGTAGCAATCAGCCCCAGCATTTT. It translates to CASSLTGGSNQPQHF.

The genes are TRBV3-1 (or the pseudogene TRBV3-2) and TRBJ1-1, with D possibly TRBD1 on 5 matching bases. CDR1 is LGHDT, CDR2 YNNKEL, per germline (reference sequence). The CDR3 is made up of 14 amino acids. The V end lost 5 bases, the J end lost 5 bases, and 15 bases lay between the germline ends. CDR3 in DNA: TGTGCCAGCAGCGGGGCTCTCCTGGGGACTGAAGCTTTCTTT. Amino acid sequence: CASSGALLGTEAFF.

This clone was picked up a small number of times. The genes are TRBV2 and TRBJ1-5; D is uncertain. V lost 7 bases to trimming and J lost 0 bases, with 7 bases between them. This CDR3 has 13 residues. Germline assignment: CDR1 SNHLY and CDR2 FYNNEI. The CDR3 bases are TGTGCCAGCACGGGGAGTAGCAATCAGCCCCAGCATTTT. This sequence encodes CASTGSSNQPQHF.